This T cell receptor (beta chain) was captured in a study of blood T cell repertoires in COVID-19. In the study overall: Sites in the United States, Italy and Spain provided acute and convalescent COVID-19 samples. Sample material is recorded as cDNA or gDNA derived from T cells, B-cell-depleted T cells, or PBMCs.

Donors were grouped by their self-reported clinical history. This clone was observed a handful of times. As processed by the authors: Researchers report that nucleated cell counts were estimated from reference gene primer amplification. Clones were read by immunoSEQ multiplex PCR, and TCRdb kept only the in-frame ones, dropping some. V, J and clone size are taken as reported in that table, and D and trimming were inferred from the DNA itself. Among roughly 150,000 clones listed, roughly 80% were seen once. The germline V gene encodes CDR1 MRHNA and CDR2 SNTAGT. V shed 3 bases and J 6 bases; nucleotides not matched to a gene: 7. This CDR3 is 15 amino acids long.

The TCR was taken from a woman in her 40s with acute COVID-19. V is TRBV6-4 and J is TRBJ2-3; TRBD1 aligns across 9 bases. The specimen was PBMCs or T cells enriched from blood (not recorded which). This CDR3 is CASSEGQGPSDTQYF. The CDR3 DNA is TGTGCCAGCAGTGAAGGACAGGGGCCCTCCGATACGCAGTATTTT.